This is a list of T cell receptor beta chains from one sample in a study of T cell responses to AZD1222 COVID-19 vaccine. TCRdb's copy holds only in-frame clones and misses some; the assay was immunoSEQ multiplex PCR. The table shows under 150,000 clones, with about 90% occurring only once. The starting material was peripheral blood, obtained 28 days after the second AZD1222 dose. The receptor set was obtained from an adult who received the AZD1222 COVID-19 vaccine. Each CDR3 is given with its conserved first and last residue. A D gene is named only where the DNA matches it firmly. A row's size may be missing; if present it is once, few, many or a size class.

cdr3_nt: TGTGCCAGCAGTTTAGAAATAAGGCCGAACACCGGGGAGCTGTTTTTT; cdr3_aa: CASSLEIRPNTGELFF; d_call: NA; clone_size: NA; j_call: TRBJ2-2; v_call: TRBV27
cdr3_nt: TGTGCCAGCAGCTTATTGCGGGGTAACGGGTACGAGCAGTACTTC; cdr3_aa: CASSLLRGNGYEQYF; d_call: NA; clone_size: NA; j_call: TRBJ2-7; v_call: TRBV7-9
cdr3_nt: TGTGCCACCAGCAGAGATCGGGGAGGGGAGCAGTACTTC; cdr3_aa: CATSRDRGGEQYF; d_call: TRBD2; clone_size: NA; j_call: TRBJ2-7; v_call: TRBV15
cdr3_nt: TGTGCCAGCAGTTACAGGGAACTCACTGAAGCTTTCTTT; cdr3_aa: CASSYRELTEAFF; d_call: NA; clone_size: NA; j_call: TRBJ1-1; v_call: TRBV7-3
cdr3_nt: TGTGCCAGCAGTGTCGGGGAGGGCGGAGAAGCTTTCTTT; cdr3_aa: CASSVGEGGEAFF; d_call: NA; clone_size: NA; j_call: TRBJ1-1; v_call: TRBV6-4
cdr3_nt: TGTGCCAGCAGGGGGGGGTTGGGCACTGAAGCTTTCTTT; cdr3_aa: CASRGGLGTEAFF; d_call: NA; clone_size: NA; j_call: TRBJ1-1; v_call: TRBV6-5
cdr3_nt: TGTGCCAGCTCACCATCAGTGCCCTGGGATACAACTAATGAAAAACTGTTTTTT; cdr3_aa: CASSPSVPWDTTNEKLFF; d_call: NA; clone_size: NA; j_call: TRBJ1-4; v_call: TRBV18
cdr3_nt: TGTGCCAGCAGTGACGGCGGGAGGGCCACAGATACGCAGTATTTT; cdr3_aa: CASSDGGRATDTQYF; d_call: TRBD2; clone_size: NA; j_call: TRBJ2-3; v_call: TRBV6-4
cdr3_nt: TGTGCCAGCAGTGAAGCGCAAGGGGACGAGCAGTACTTC; cdr3_aa: CASSEAQGDEQYF; d_call: NA; clone_size: NA; j_call: TRBJ2-7; v_call: TRBV2
cdr3_nt: TGTGCCAGCAGTTACCGGGGACAGATGGGCACTGAAGCTTTCTTT; cdr3_aa: CASSYRGQMGTEAFF; d_call: TRBD1; clone_size: NA; j_call: TRBJ1-1; v_call: TRBV6-5
cdr3_nt: TGTGCCAGCGGGCAGCCCCAGCATTTT; cdr3_aa: CASGQPQHF; d_call: NA; clone_size: NA; j_call: TRBJ1-5; v_call: TRBV27
cdr3_nt: TGTGCCAGCACCCGGGACAGACAATCCTACGAGCAGTACTTC; cdr3_aa: CASTRDRQSYEQYF; d_call: TRBD1; clone_size: NA; j_call: TRBJ2-7; v_call: TRBV11-2
cdr3_nt: TGTGCCAGTACTCCGGGACAGGGGGCTCAGGATGTATTC; cdr3_aa: CASTPGQGAQDVF; d_call: TRBD1; clone_size: NA; j_call: TRBJ1-2; v_call: TRBV19
cdr3_nt: TGTGCCAGTAGTATTCGGGGGGCCTTTTTCAATGAGCAGTTCTTC; cdr3_aa: CASSIRGAFFNEQFF; d_call: NA; clone_size: NA; j_call: TRBJ2-1; v_call: TRBV19
cdr3_nt: TGTGCCAGCAGCTTCATAGGGGGGGGCGATAATTCACCCCTCCACTTT; cdr3_aa: CASSFIGGGDNSPLHF; d_call: NA; clone_size: NA; j_call: TRBJ1-6; v_call: TRBV11-2
cdr3_nt: TGTGCCTCGAGGGGACTAGCGGAGAGCTCCTACAATGAGCAGTTCTTC; cdr3_aa: CASRGLAESSYNEQFF; d_call: TRBD2; clone_size: NA; j_call: TRBJ2-1; v_call: TRBV19
cdr3_nt: TGTGCCAGCAGTGGCCGACAGTTACTGCCTTACAATGAGCAGTTCTTC; cdr3_aa: CASSGRQLLPYNEQFF; d_call: NA; clone_size: NA; j_call: TRBJ2-1; v_call: TRBV6-1
cdr3_nt: TGCAGCGTCCAAAACCCAGGACAGGGAAAGACCGGGGAGCTGTTTTTT; cdr3_aa: CSVQNPGQGKTGELFF; d_call: TRBD1; clone_size: NA; j_call: TRBJ2-2; v_call: TRBV29-1
cdr3_nt: TGTGCCAGCAGCCAAGGGACGCAGGAATTTCAGCCCCAGCATTTT; cdr3_aa: CASSQGTQEFQPQHF; d_call: NA; clone_size: NA; j_call: TRBJ1-5; v_call: TRBV3-1/TRBV3-2
cdr3_nt: TGTGCCAGCAGCCAAATGGGGGGGGCAGATCAGCCCCAGCATTTT; cdr3_aa: CASSQMGGADQPQHF; d_call: NA; clone_size: NA; j_call: TRBJ1-5; v_call: TRBV3-1/TRBV3-2
cdr3_nt: TGTGCCAGCAGCCGCGGGACAGGGTTCAGTGAGCAGTTCTTC; cdr3_aa: CASSRGTGFSEQFF; d_call: TRBD1; clone_size: few; j_call: TRBJ2-1; v_call: TRBV7-9
cdr3_nt: TGTGCCAGCAGCAGGGGAGATGGGGGGGAGCAGTACTTC; cdr3_aa: CASSRGDGGEQYF; d_call: NA; clone_size: NA; j_call: TRBJ2-7; v_call: TRBV7-9
cdr3_nt: TGTGCCAGCAGCCCTAATAATGACTATGGCTACACCTTC; cdr3_aa: CASSPNNDYGYTF; d_call: NA; clone_size: NA; j_call: TRBJ1-2; v_call: TRBV5-4
cdr3_nt: TGTGCCAGCAGTGAATTGGTGGGGTCTGGGGCCAACGTCCTGACTTTC; cdr3_aa: CASSELVGSGANVLTF; d_call: NA; clone_size: NA; j_call: TRBJ2-6; v_call: TRBV25-1
cdr3_nt: TGCGCCAGCAGCCAAGTGGGGAGGGGGCGAGGCTACACCTTC; cdr3_aa: CASSQVGRGRGYTF; d_call: TRBD1; clone_size: once; j_call: TRBJ1-2; v_call: TRBV4-1
cdr3_nt: TGTGCCAGCAGTTTACAAAAAAAGGGGACCCAGTACTTC; cdr3_aa: CASSLQKKGTQYF; d_call: NA; clone_size: NA; j_call: TRBJ2-5; v_call: TRBV27
cdr3_nt: TGTGCCAGCAGCCAGCGGGACACAGCCTACGAGCAGTACTTC; cdr3_aa: CASSQRDTAYEQYF; d_call: NA; clone_size: NA; j_call: TRBJ2-7; v_call: TRBV3-1/TRBV3-2
cdr3_nt: TGTGCCAGCAGCCAGGGACCCCACACCTACGAGCAGTACTTC; cdr3_aa: CASSQGPHTYEQYF; d_call: NA; clone_size: NA; j_call: TRBJ2-7; v_call: TRBV3-1/TRBV3-2
cdr3_nt: TGTGCCAGTAGTATAGGTCAGGCGAACACCGGGGAGCTGTTTTTT; cdr3_aa: CASSIGQANTGELFF; d_call: NA; clone_size: NA; j_call: TRBJ2-2; v_call: TRBV19
cdr3_nt: TGTGCCAGTAGTCCTTCTGACAGGGGGTATGAACCCCTCCACTTT; cdr3_aa: CASSPSDRGYEPLHF; d_call: TRBD1; clone_size: NA; j_call: TRBJ1-6; v_call: TRBV19
cdr3_nt: TGTGCCAGCAGCCAATCTAGCGGCTCCTACAATGAGCAGTTCTTC; cdr3_aa: CASSQSSGSYNEQFF; d_call: TRBD2; clone_size: NA; j_call: TRBJ2-1; v_call: TRBV3-1/TRBV3-2
cdr3_nt: TGTGCCAGCAGTTACTCAGGGGTTCAGCCCCAGCATTTT; cdr3_aa: CASSYSGVQPQHF; d_call: NA; clone_size: NA; j_call: TRBJ1-5; v_call: TRBV6-5
cdr3_nt: TGTGCCAGTCCGGACAGAAACACCGGGGAGCTGTTTTTT; cdr3_aa: CASPDRNTGELFF; d_call: NA; clone_size: NA; j_call: TRBJ2-2; v_call: TRBV19
cdr3_nt: TGTGCCAGCGAGTGGGCGGGAGGGCGCACAGATACGCAGTATTTT; cdr3_aa: CASEWAGGRTDTQYF; d_call: TRBD2; clone_size: NA; j_call: TRBJ2-3; v_call: TRBV27
cdr3_nt: TGCGCCAGCAGCTTTGCTCGGGGGGCCCAAGAGACCCAGTACTTC; cdr3_aa: CASSFARGAQETQYF; d_call: NA; clone_size: NA; j_call: TRBJ2-5; v_call: TRBV5-1
cdr3_nt: TGTGCCAGCAGGGGGAGCTCCTACGAGCAGTACTTC; cdr3_aa: CASRGSSYEQYF; d_call: NA; clone_size: NA; j_call: TRBJ2-7; v_call: TRBV2
cdr3_nt: TGTGCCAGCAGCATCATAATAGGCTGCTCCTACGAGCAGTACTTC; cdr3_aa: CASSIIIGCSYEQYF; d_call: NA; clone_size: NA; j_call: TRBJ2-7; v_call: TRBV21-1
cdr3_nt: TGTGCCAGCAGCTTCGGGGGCAGGGGCTACGAGCAGTACTTC; cdr3_aa: CASSFGGRGYEQYF; d_call: NA; clone_size: NA; j_call: TRBJ2-7; v_call: TRBV5-4
cdr3_nt: TGTGCCAGTAGTATAGCCGGGGGGCCATTCACTGAAGCTTTCTTT; cdr3_aa: CASSIAGGPFTEAFF; d_call: NA; clone_size: NA; j_call: TRBJ1-1; v_call: TRBV19
cdr3_nt: TGTGCCAGCAGCTATCCCGGGACGAGGGACACTGAAGCTTTCTTT; cdr3_aa: CASSYPGTRDTEAFF; d_call: NA; clone_size: NA; j_call: TRBJ1-1; v_call: TRBV7-9
cdr3_nt: TGCGCCAGCAGCTTGGCCGTTCCAGCGGGGTACAATGAGCAGTTCTTC; cdr3_aa: CASSLAVPAGYNEQFF; d_call: TRBD2; clone_size: NA; j_call: TRBJ2-1; v_call: TRBV5-1
cdr3_nt: TGTGCCAGCAGTAATCAGGGGGCTCCCTACAATGAGCAGTTCTTC; cdr3_aa: CASSNQGAPYNEQFF; d_call: TRBD1; clone_size: NA; j_call: TRBJ2-1; v_call: TRBV6-5
cdr3_nt: TGTGCCAGCAGGACAGGGGAATTAGGGGGCTACACCTTC; cdr3_aa: CASRTGELGGYTF; d_call: TRBD1; clone_size: NA; j_call: TRBJ1-2; v_call: TRBV6-5
cdr3_nt: TGTGCCAGCAGTTCCCCGGACAGGGGGAACGGCTACACCTTC; cdr3_aa: CASSSPDRGNGYTF; d_call: TRBD1; clone_size: NA; j_call: TRBJ1-2; v_call: TRBV2
cdr3_nt: TGTGCCAGCAGCTTAAACAGACAAGAGACCCAGTACTTC; cdr3_aa: CASSLNRQETQYF; d_call: NA; clone_size: NA; j_call: TRBJ2-5; v_call: TRBV7-2
cdr3_nt: TGTGCCACCCCAACTGTGAACACCGGGGAGCTGTTTTTT; cdr3_aa: CATPTVNTGELFF; d_call: NA; clone_size: NA; j_call: TRBJ2-2; v_call: TRBV28
cdr3_nt: TGTGCCAGCAGCCAAGTTGTGGGCGAGCAGTACTTC; cdr3_aa: CASSQVVGEQYF; d_call: NA; clone_size: NA; j_call: TRBJ2-7; v_call: TRBV14
cdr3_nt: TGTGCCAGCTCACCGAACACAAACACCGGGGAGCTGTTTTTT; cdr3_aa: CASSPNTNTGELFF; d_call: NA; clone_size: NA; j_call: TRBJ2-2; v_call: TRBV18
cdr3_nt: TGTGCCAGTAGTCCGTTAGGACAGAAACAAGAGACCCAGTACTTC; cdr3_aa: CASSPLGQKQETQYF; d_call: NA; clone_size: NA; j_call: TRBJ2-5; v_call: TRBV19
cdr3_nt: TGTGCCAGCAGTTTTTCTGACTCGGTACAAGAGACCCAGTACTTC; cdr3_aa: CASSFSDSVQETQYF; d_call: NA; clone_size: NA; j_call: TRBJ2-5; v_call: TRBV27
cdr3_nt: TGTGCCAGCAGCTTAGGGGGATTCAATCAGCCCCAGCATTTT; cdr3_aa: CASSLGGFNQPQHF; d_call: NA; clone_size: NA; j_call: TRBJ1-5; v_call: TRBV7-9
cdr3_nt: TGTGCCAGCTCACGAGGCGACAGGGAGAATTCACCCCTCCACTTT; cdr3_aa: CASSRGDRENSPLHF; d_call: TRBD1; clone_size: NA; j_call: TRBJ1-6; v_call: TRBV7-9
cdr3_nt: TGCGCCAGCAGCTCCACCGTACTCGGACTAGCGGGAGGTCGCGATGAGCAGTTCTTC; cdr3_aa: CASSSTVLGLAGGRDEQFF; d_call: TRBD2; clone_size: once; j_call: TRBJ2-1; v_call: TRBV5-1
cdr3_nt: TGTGCCAGCAGCCCCGGGACTAGCCACACCGGGGAGCTGTTTTTT; cdr3_aa: CASSPGTSHTGELFF; d_call: TRBD2; clone_size: NA; j_call: TRBJ2-2; v_call: TRBV28
cdr3_nt: TGTGCCAGCAGTTCGACAGGGCCCACCGGGGAGCTGTTTTTT; cdr3_aa: CASSSTGPTGELFF; d_call: TRBD1; clone_size: NA; j_call: TRBJ2-2; v_call: TRBV6-4
cdr3_nt: TGTGCCAGCAGCTTAGCAGGGGGTGCAGATACGCAGTATTTT; cdr3_aa: CASSLAGGADTQYF; d_call: NA; clone_size: NA; j_call: TRBJ2-3; v_call: TRBV7-9